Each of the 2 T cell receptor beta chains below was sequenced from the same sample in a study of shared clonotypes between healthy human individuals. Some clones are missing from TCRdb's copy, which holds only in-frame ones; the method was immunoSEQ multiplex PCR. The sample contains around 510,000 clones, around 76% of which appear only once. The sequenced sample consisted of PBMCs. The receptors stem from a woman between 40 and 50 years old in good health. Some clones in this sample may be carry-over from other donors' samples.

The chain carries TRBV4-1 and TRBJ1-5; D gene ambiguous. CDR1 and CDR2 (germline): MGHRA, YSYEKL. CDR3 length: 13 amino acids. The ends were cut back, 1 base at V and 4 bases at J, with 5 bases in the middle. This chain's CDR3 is CASSQAENQPQHF. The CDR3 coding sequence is TGCGCCAGCAGCCAAGCGGAAAATCAGCCCCAGCATTTT.

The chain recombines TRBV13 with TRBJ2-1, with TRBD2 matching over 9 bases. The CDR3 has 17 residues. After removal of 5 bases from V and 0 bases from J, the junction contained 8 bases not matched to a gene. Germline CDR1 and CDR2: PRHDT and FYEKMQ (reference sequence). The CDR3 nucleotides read TGTGCCAGCAGCCCCCCCAGCGGGAGGAACTCCTACAATGAGCAGTTCTTC. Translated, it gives CASSPPSGRNSYNEQFF.